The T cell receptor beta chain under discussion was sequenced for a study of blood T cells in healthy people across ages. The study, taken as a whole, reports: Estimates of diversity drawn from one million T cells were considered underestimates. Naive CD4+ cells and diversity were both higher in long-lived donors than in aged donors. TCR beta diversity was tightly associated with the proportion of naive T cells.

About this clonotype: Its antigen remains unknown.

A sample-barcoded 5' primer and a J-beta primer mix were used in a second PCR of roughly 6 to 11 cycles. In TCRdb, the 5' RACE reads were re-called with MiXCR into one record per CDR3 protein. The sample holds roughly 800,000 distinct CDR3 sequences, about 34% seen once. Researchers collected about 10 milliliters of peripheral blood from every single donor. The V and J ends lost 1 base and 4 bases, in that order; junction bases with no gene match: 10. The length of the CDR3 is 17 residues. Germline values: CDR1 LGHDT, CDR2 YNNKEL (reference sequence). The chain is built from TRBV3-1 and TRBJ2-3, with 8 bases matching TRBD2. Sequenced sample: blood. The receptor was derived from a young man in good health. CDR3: CASSQANTGGVSDTQYF. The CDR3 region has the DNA TGTGCCAGCAGCCAAGCCAACACGGGGGGGGTTTCAGATACGCAGTATTTT.